These 3 T cell receptor beta chains were all obtained from the same sample, sequenced in a study of cytomegalovirus exposure and HLA in healthy donors. Only in-frame clones appear in the TCRdb table, and some are missing; sequencing was by immunoSEQ multiplex PCR. The data hold about 360,000 clones, with roughly 88% observed a single time. The sequencing input was PBMCs. These receptors were taken from a woman younger than 30 in good health and CMV-seronegative.

This sequence joins TRBV28 and TRBJ2-3; D might be TRBD1 (5 bases). Deletions cut 5 bases from V and 3 bases from J, with 9 bases between. The length of the CDR3 is 13 residues. Per germline, CDR1 MDHEN and CDR2 SYDVKM. The chain's CDR3 is CASSLDRTDTQYF. For the CDR3, the DNA is TGTGCCAGCAGTCTAGACAGAACAGATACGCAGTATTTT.

Remarks on this clone: Other DNA sequences in this sample translate to the same CDR3. The chain has TRBV5-1 and TRBJ1-1; no reliable D call. Germline lookup yields CDR1 SGHRS and CDR2 YFSETQ. V dropped 0 bases and J dropped 8 bases, with 5 bases sitting between them. The CDR3 contains 11 residues. CDR3 sequence: CASSLGQEAFF. As DNA, the CDR3 is TGCGCCAGCAGCTTGGGGCAGGAAGCTTTCTTT.

The V gene is TRBV27, the J gene TRBJ2-1, with 8 bases fitting TRBD2. The CDR3 extends over 15 amino acids. The ends lost 2 bases at V and 9 bases at J; junction bases unmatched: 9. CDR1 is MNHEY, CDR2 SMNVEV, per germline (reference sequence). The CDR3 region has the DNA TGTGCCAGCAGTTTACGGGGGGGAACTACAATTGAGCAGTTCTTC. Translation: CASSLRGGTTIEQFF.